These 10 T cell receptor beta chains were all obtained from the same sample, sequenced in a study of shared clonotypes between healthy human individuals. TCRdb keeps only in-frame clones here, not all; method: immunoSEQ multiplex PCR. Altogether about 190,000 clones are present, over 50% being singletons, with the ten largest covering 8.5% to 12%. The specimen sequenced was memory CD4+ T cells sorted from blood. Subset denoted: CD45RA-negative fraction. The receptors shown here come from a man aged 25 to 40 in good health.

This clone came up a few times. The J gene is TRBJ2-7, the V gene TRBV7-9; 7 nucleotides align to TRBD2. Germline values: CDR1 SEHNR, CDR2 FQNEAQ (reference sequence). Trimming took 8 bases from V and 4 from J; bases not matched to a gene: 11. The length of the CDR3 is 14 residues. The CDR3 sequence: CASQRASGDYEQYF. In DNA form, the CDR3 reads TGTGCCAGCCAGAGGGCTAGCGGAGATTACGAGCAGTACTTC.

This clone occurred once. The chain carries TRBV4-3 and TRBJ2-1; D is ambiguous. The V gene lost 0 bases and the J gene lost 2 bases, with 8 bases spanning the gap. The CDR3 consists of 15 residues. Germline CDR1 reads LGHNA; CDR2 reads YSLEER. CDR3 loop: CASSQEPTAYNEQFF. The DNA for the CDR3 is TGCGCCAGCAGCCAAGAGCCCACAGCCTACAATGAGCAGTTCTTC.

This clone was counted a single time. CDR3 sequence: CASGLSETQYF. CDR3 nucleotides: TGTGCTAGTGGTTTGAGCGAGACCCAGTACTTC. The chain combines TRBV12-5 with TRBJ2-5; the D is unclear. V gave up 2 bases and J gave up 5 bases, with 3 bases separating them. This CDR3 spans 11 amino acids. Germline CDR1 is LGHNT and CDR2 is FRNRAP.

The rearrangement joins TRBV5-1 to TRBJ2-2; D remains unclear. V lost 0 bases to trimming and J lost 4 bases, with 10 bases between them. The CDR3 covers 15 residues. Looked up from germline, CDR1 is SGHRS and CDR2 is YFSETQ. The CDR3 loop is CASSLANTGTGELFF. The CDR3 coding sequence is TGCGCCAGCAGCTTGGCCAATACGGGCACCGGGGAGCTGTTTTTT. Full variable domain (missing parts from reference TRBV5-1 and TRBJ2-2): KAGVTQTPRYLIKTRGQQVTLSCSPISGHRSVSWYQQTPGQGLQFLFEYFSETQRNKGNFPGRFSGRQFSNSRSEMNVSTLELGDSALYLCASSLANTGTGELFFGEGSRLTVL.

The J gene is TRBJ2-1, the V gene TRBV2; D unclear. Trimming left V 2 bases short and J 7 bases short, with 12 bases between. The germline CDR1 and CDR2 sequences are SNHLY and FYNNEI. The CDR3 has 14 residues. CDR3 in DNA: TGTGCCAGCAGTGAACTTATGGGGTGGAATGAGCAGTTCTTC. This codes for CASSELMGWNEQFF.

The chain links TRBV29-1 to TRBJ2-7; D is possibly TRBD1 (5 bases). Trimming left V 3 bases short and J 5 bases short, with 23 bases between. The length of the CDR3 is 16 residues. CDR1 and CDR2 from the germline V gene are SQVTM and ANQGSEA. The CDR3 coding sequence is TGCAGCGTTGAGGGGCTCCAGGGAAGACGTGGGGACGAGCAGTACTTC. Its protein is CSVEGLQGRRGDEQYF.

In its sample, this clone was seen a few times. CDR3 loop: CRAGSGTPDGTQYF. The CDR3 coding sequence is TGCAGGGCTGGTTCCGGGACTCCCGATGGTACGCAGTATTTT. This chain joins TRBV29-1 and TRBJ2-3; possible D gene TRBD2, 6 bases. This CDR3 has 14 residues. The germline V gene encodes CDR1 SQVTM and CDR2 ANQGSEA.

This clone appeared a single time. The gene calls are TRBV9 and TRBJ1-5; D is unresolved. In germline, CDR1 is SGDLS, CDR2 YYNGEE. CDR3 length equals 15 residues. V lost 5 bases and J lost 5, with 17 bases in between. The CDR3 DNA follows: TGTGCCAGCAGTACCTCGGGAGGCAACTATCAGCCCCAGCATTTT. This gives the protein CASSTSGGNYQPQHF.

CDR3: CASSQDRASGYNEQFF. The CDR3 DNA is TGTGCCAGCAGCCAAGATAGGGCTAGCGGATACAATGAGCAGTTCTTC. The chain recombines TRBV4-2 with TRBJ2-1; the match to TRBD2 covers 7 bases. The V gene end was trimmed by 0 bases and the J gene end by 4 bases; junction bases not matched to a gene: 6. Per the germline V gene, CDR1 is LGHNA and CDR2 is YNFKEQ. The CDR3 is made up of 16 amino acids.

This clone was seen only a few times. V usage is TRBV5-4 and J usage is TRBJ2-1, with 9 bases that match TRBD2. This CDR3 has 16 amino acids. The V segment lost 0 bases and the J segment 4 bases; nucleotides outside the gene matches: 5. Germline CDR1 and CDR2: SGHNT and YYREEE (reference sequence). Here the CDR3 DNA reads TGTGCCAGCAGCTTGGCTGCGGGAGGGCAATACAATGAGCAGTTCTTC. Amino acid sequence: CASSLAAGGQYNEQFF.